The 7 T cell receptor beta chains below come from one sample, sequenced in a study of blood T cells in healthy people across ages. A J-beta primer mix and a sample-barcoded 5' primer were used in a second PCR of about 7 to 12 cycles. TCRdb re-called the 5' RACE reads through MiXCR, storing one row per CDR3 protein. Of about 780,000 distinct CDR3 sequences in the sample, roughly 24% are singletons; the top ten hold 2.5% to 3.5%. These data are also associated with another study on T cells of mothers and their children.

The material sequenced was blood. The receptors come from a boy between 5 and 17 years old in good health.

The chain joins TRBV20-1 to TRBJ2-5; D not resolved. The CDR3 consists of 12 residues. From germline, CDR1 is DFQATT and CDR2 SNEGSKA (reference sequence). Between the trimmed V and J ends, which lost 6 bases and 5 bases, there was a span of 13 bases. As DNA, the CDR3 is TGCAGTGCGGGCCCCCGCCTGGAGACCCAGTACTTC. It yields the protein CSAGPRLETQYF.

This clonotype occurred once. This chain joins TRBV6-5 and TRBJ1-5, with 7 bases aligning to TRBD1. With V trimmed by 6 bases and J by 5 bases, 7 bases remained unmatched. This CDR3 is 14 amino acids long. Germline values: CDR1 MNHEY, CDR2 SVGAGI. CDR3 protein: CASRPGTADQPQHF. The CDR3 DNA sequence: TGTGCCAGCAGGCCAGGGACAGCGGATCAGCCCCAGCATTTT.

The chain has TRBV20-1 and TRBJ1-1; 7 nucleotides agree with TRBD1. Germline V lookup: CDR1 DFQATT, CDR2 SNEGSKA (reference sequence). The CDR3 length is 12 residues. With 5 bases clipped from V and 1 base from J, the junction kept 1 base outside the gene matches. The CDR3 is CSAGDRNTEAFF. The CDR3 DNA reads as TGCAGTGCTGGGGACAGGAACACTGAAGCTTTCTTT.

J is TRBJ2-6 and V is TRBV4-1; 11 bases fit TRBD1. Germline loops: CDR1 MGHRA, CDR2 YSYEKL. The CDR3 extends over 18 amino acids. V lost 3 bases and J lost 2; bases outside the gene matches: 6. CDR3 sequence reads: CASSHRGQGEAGANVLTF. CDR3 nucleotide sequence: TGCGCCAGCAGCCACCGGGGACAGGGGGAGGCTGGGGCCAACGTCCTGACTTTC.

The chain has TRBV3-1 and TRBJ2-7; no firm D call. CDR1 is LGHDT, CDR2 YNNKEL, per germline (reference sequence). V lost 1 base, J lost 0 bases, and 10 bases lay in between. There are 15 residues in the CDR3. The CDR3 loop reads CASSQGQAFSYEQYF. For the CDR3, the DNA is TGTGCCAGCAGCCAAGGGCAGGCCTTCTCCTACGAGCAGTACTTC.

The V and J genes are TRBV7-3 and TRBJ2-6; D uncertain. The CDR3 covers 16 residues. Per germline, CDR1 SGHTA and CDR2 FQGTGA. V shed 1 base and J shed 4 bases, with 11 bases lying between them. The CDR3: CASSLNAQTGANVLTF. The CDR3 coding sequence is TGTGCCAGCAGCTTAAACGCACAGACCGGGGCCAACGTCCTGACTTTC.

This clonotype was observed a few times. The J gene is TRBJ2-1, the V gene TRBV20-1; no clear D. Germline-derived CDR1 and CDR2 are DFQATT and SNEGSKA (reference sequence). V was shortened by 2 bases and J by 7 bases, with 15 bases between the two germline ends. The length of the CDR3 is 14 residues. The DNA of the CDR3 is TGCAGTGCTAGATCCGGCGGTTCCCCAAATGAGCAGTTCTTC. It codes for CSARSGGSPNEQFF.